The clone carrying this T cell receptor (beta chain) occurred many times. The entry originates in a study of molecular identifiers for immune sequencing clone quantification. Libraries from naive CD8 cells were generated from approximately 22,000 to 940,000 sorted cells (with 10%, 30% or 50% RNA). TCRdb independently ran MiXCR on the PCR reads; one entry per CDR3 protein. The sample lists nearly 650,000 distinct CDR3 sequences, 25% occurring once. Germline V CDR1 and CDR2: SQVTM, ANQGSEA. The V gene end was trimmed by 2 bases and the J gene end by 4 bases; junction bases not matched to a gene: 14. This CDR3 has 17 residues.

This clonotype was obtained from a human donor in good health. Some libraries in this study had Jurkat cell RNA spiked in. The specimen sequenced was naive CD8+ T cells from blood, with Jurkat cell RNA spiked in. The subset denotes: FACS-sorted CD8+CD4-CCR7+CD45RA+ naive T cells. The rearrangement links TRBV29-1 to TRBJ1-2; 9 bases align to TRBD1. The CDR3: CSVEFTMEQGATYGYTF. DNA for the CDR3: TGCAGCGTTGAATTCACGATGGAACAGGGGGCCACCTATGGCTACACCTTC.